What follows are 7 T cell receptor beta chains derived from one specimen sequenced in a study of shared clonotypes between healthy human individuals. TCRdb keeps only in-frame clones here, not all; method: immunoSEQ multiplex PCR. The data hold 950,000 to 1,200,000 clones, with approximately 80% observed a single time. The sample comprised memory CD4+ T cells from PBMCs. Subset denoted: CD45RA-negative fraction. The receptors stem from a man aged 18-30 years in good health. Some clones in this sample may be carry-over from other donors' samples.

The chain links TRBV6-1 to TRBJ2-7; 7 bases match TRBD1. The CDR3 has 15 amino acids. V trimming: 1 base; J trimming: 0 bases; junction bases outside the gene matches: 3. CDR1 is MNHNS, CDR2 SASEGT, per germline. The CDR3 DNA reads as TGTGCCAGCAGTGAAGTCGGGACAGCCTCCTACGAGCAGTACTTC. The encoded protein is CASSEVGTASYEQYF.

The chain recombines TRBV7-9 with TRBJ2-1, with TRBD2 identical over 10 bases. V lost 5 bases to trimming and J lost 10 bases; unmatched junction nucleotides: 11. The germline V gene has CDR1 SEHNR and CDR2 FQNEAQ (reference sequence). This CDR3 has 15 amino acids. CDR3 DNA: TGTGCCAGCAGCAAGACCCTACCGGGACTAGCGGAGCAGTTCTTC. Residues: CASSKTLPGLAEQFF.

The chain combines TRBV19 with TRBJ2-5, with D uncertain. V shed 6 bases and J shed 5 bases, with 7 bases lying between them. Germline values: CDR1 LNHDA, CDR2 SQIVND (reference sequence). The CDR3 sequence is 11 residues long. This chain's CDR3 is CASRGRETQYF. The CDR3 DNA reads as TGTGCCAGTAGAGGCAGGGAGACCCAGTACTTC.

The CDR3, as DNA: TGCGCCAGCAGCTTGGAGGCAGGGAGGGAATATGGCTACACCTTC. It encodes CASSLEAGREYGYTF. The rearrangement uses TRBV5-1 and TRBJ1-2; weak D call: TRBD1 (5 bases). The CDR3 is 15 residues long. The V end was cut by 0 bases, the J end by 5 bases, with 14 bases between. Germline CDR1 and CDR2: SGHRS and YFSETQ. The whole variable domain, remainder taken from reference TRBV5-1 and TRBJ1-2, is KAGVTQTPRYLIKTRGQQVTLSCSPISGHRSVSWYQQTPGQGLQFLFEYFSETQRNKGNFPGRFSGRQFSNSRSEMNVSTLELGDSALYLCASSLEAGREYGYTFGSGTRLTVV.

The V gene is TRBV27, the J gene TRBJ2-2, with D possibly matching TRBD2 (6 bases). Trimming took 3 bases from V and 4 from J, leaving 15 bases between them. The CDR3 totals 16 residues. Germline lookup yields CDR1 MNHEY and CDR2 SMNVEV (reference sequence). This CDR3 reads CASSLGRSEATGELFF. Here the CDR3 DNA reads TGTGCCAGCAGTTTGGGGAGGTCGGAGGCCACCGGGGAGCTGTTTTTT.

The chain has TRBV11-1 and TRBJ2-3; no clear D gene. The CDR3 covers 11 residues. Germline CDR1 is SGHAT and CDR2 is FQDESV (reference sequence). The ends were cut back, 0 bases at V and 8 bases at J, with 3 bases in the middle. CDR3 residues: CASSLAVTQYF. The CDR3, as DNA: TGTGCCAGCAGCTTAGCTGTTACGCAGTATTTT.

The J gene is TRBJ1-5, the V gene TRBV15; weak D call: TRBD1 (6 bases). This CDR3 is 17 amino acids long. The germline V and J ends were trimmed by 0 bases and 0 bases, with 12 bases remaining between them. Germline V gene sequence: CDR1 LNHNV, CDR2 YYDKDF (reference sequence). Here the CDR3 reads CATSRDPGAYSNQPQHF. CDR3 sequence (DNA): TGTGCCACCAGCAGAGATCCGGGGGCATATAGCAATCAGCCCCAGCATTTT. Full variable domain (rest looked up from reference TRBV15 and TRBJ1-5): DAMVIQNPRYQVTQFGKPVTLSCSQTLNHNVMYWYQQKSSQAPKLLFHYYDKDFNNEADTPDNFQSRRPNTSFCFLDIRSPGLGDTAMYLCATSRDPGAYSNQPQHFGDGTRLSIL.